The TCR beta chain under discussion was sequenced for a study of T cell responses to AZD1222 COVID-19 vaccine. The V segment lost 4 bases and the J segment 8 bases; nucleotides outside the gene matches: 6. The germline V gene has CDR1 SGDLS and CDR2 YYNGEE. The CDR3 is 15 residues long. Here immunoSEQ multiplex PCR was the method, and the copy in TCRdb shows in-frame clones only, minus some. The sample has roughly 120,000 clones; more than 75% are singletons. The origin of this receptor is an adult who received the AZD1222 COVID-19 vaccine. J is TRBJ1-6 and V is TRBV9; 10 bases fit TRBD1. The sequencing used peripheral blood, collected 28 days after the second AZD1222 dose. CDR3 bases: TGTGCCAGCAGCATGACCGGGACAGGGGATTCACCCCTCCACTTT. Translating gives CASSMTGTGDSPLHF.